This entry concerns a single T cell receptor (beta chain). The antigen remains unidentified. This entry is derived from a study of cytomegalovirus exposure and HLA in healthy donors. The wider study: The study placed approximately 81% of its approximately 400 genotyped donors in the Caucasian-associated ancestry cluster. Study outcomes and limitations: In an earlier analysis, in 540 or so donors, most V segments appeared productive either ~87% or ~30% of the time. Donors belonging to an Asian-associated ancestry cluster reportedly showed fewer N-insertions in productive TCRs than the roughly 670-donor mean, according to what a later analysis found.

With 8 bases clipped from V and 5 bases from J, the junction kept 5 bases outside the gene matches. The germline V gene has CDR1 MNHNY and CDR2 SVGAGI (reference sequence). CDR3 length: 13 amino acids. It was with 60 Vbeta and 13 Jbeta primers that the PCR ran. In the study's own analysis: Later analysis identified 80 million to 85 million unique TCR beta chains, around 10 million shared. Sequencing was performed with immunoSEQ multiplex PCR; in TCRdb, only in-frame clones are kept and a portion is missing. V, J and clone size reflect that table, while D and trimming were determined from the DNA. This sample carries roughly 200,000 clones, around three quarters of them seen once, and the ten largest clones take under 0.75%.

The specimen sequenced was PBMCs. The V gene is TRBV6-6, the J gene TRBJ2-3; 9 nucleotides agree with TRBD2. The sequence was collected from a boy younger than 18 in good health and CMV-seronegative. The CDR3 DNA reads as TGTGCCAGCTTAGCGGGAGAGAAAGATACGCAGTATTTT. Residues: CASLAGEKDTQYF.